This entry lists 8 T cell receptor beta chains sequenced from one sample in a study of T cell responses to AZD1222 COVID-19 vaccine. Generated by immunoSEQ multiplex PCR, the TCRdb table keeps only in-frame clones and is missing some. Of roughly 150,000 clones in the sample, about 88% were seen once. This specimen was peripheral blood, taken on day 0 of AZD1222 vaccination. The receptors here all came from an adult in good health.

The chain recombines TRBV18 with TRBJ2-7, with D possibly TRBD2 on 6 matching bases. The germline CDR1 and CDR2 sequences are KGHSH and LQKENI. This CDR3 contains 15 residues. V lost 2 bases and J lost 3, with 14 bases in between. The CDR3 nucleotides are TGTGCCAGCTCACCAGGAGGGAGTCGGAGCTACGAGCAGTACTTC. The encoded protein is CASSPGGSRSYEQYF. Complete variable domain (other parts from reference TRBV18 and TRBJ2-7): NAGVMQNPRHLVRRRGQEARLRCSPMKGHSHVYWYRQLPEEGLKFMVYLQKENIIDESGMPKERFSAEFPKEGPSILRIQQVVRGDSAAYFCASSPGGSRSYEQYFGPGTRLTVT.

The chain employs TRBV5-8 and TRBJ2-1, with D possibly matching TRBD2 (6 bases). From germline, CDR1 is SGHTS and CDR2 YDEGEE. CDR3 length: 15 residues. V was clipped by 10 bases and J by 2 bases, with 19 bases between them. CDR3 sequence (DNA): TGTGCCGGTGAATTTAGCGGAAGAGCCTACAATGAGCAGTTCTTC. Protein sequence: CAGEFSGRAYNEQFF.

The chain combines TRBV18 with TRBJ2-1; 11 nucleotides agree with TRBD2. Germline loops: CDR1 KGHSH, CDR2 LQKENI. The CDR3 runs 15 residues. V lost 3 bases, J lost 8 bases, and 6 bases stayed unmatched. The CDR3 protein is CASSPYTSGSDEQFF. The CDR3 DNA sequence: TGTGCCAGCTCACCTTACACTAGCGGGAGCGATGAGCAGTTCTTC. Based on the CDR3 plus reference TRBV18 and TRBJ2-1, the full variable domain is NAGVMQNPRHLVRRRGQEARLRCSPMKGHSHVYWYRQLPEEGLKFMVYLQKENIIDESGMPKERFSAEFPKEGPSILRIQQVVRGDSAAYFCASSPYTSGSDEQFFGPGTRLTVL.

This rearrangement joins TRBV7-2 to TRBJ2-3, with D perhaps TRBD1 (6 bases). V was shortened by 5 bases and J by 2 bases, with 11 bases between the two germline ends. The length of the CDR3 is 14 residues. Germline lookup yields CDR1 SGHTA and CDR2 FQGNSA. DNA of the CDR3: TGTGCCAGCAGCCCCCGGACAGTCACAGATACGCAGTATTTT. Residues: CASSPRTVTDTQYF. The entire variable domain, with the rest obtained from reference TRBV7-2 and TRBJ2-3, is as follows: GAGVSQSPSNKVTEKGKDVELRCDPISGHTALYWYRQSLGQGLEFLIYFQGNSAPDKSGLPSDRFSAERTGGSVSTLTIQRTQQEDSAVYLCASSPRTVTDTQYFGPGTRLTVL.

The chain has TRBV4-1 and TRBJ2-7; no definite D call. The germline V gene has CDR1 MGHRA and CDR2 YSYEKL. The length of the CDR3 is 13 residues. V lost 1 base and J 3 bases, leaving 7 bases between the germline ends. This CDR3 is CASSQVGGYEQYF. DNA for the CDR3: TGCGCCAGCAGCCAAGTAGGCGGCTACGAGCAGTACTTC.

This clone is labeled medium-sized (0.01 to 0.1%). The V and J genes are TRBV6-5 and TRBJ1-5; 11 positions match TRBD1. J gave up 7 bases and V 6 bases, and 8 bases lay outside the gene matches. The CDR3 is 15 residues long. The germline V gene encodes CDR1 MNHEY and CDR2 SVGAGI. The CDR3 protein is CASSPGTGGGQPQHF. CDR3 nucleotides: TGTGCCAGCAGCCCAGGGACAGGGGGTGGCCAGCCCCAGCATTTT.

The J gene is TRBJ2-1, the V gene TRBV29-1; 9 bases line up with TRBD1. V lost 5 bases, J lost 2 bases, and 4 bases stayed unmatched. The CDR3 is made up of 14 amino acids. Germline V gives CDR1 SQVTM, CDR2 ANQGSEA. In nucleotides, the CDR3 is TGCAGCGTTCTGGGACAGGGAGCCTACAATGAGCAGTTCTTC. Translation gives CSVLGQGAYNEQFF.

The chain recombines TRBV27 with TRBJ2-7, with unresolved D. This CDR3 is 16 amino acids long. The germline gives CDR1 MNHEY, CDR2 SMNVEV (reference sequence). Trimming took 5 bases from V and 2 from J, leaving 19 bases between them. CDR3 region: CASSPRAPGRPYEQYF. CDR3 sequence (DNA): TGTGCCAGCAGTCCTAGGGCCCCCGGACGACCCTACGAGCAGTACTTC.